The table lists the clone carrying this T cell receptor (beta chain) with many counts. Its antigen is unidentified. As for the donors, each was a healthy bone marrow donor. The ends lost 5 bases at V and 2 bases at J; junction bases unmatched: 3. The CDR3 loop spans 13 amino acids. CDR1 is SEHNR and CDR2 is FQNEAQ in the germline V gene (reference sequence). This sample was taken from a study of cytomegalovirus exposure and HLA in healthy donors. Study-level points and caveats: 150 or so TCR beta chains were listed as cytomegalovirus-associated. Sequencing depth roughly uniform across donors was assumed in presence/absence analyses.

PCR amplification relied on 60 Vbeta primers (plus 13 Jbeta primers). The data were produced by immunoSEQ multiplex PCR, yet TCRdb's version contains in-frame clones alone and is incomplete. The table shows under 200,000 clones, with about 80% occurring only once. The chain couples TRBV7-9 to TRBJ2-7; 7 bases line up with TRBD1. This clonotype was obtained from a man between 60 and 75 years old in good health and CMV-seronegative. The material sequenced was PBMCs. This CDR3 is CASSDTGAYEQYF. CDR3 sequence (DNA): TGTGCCAGCAGCGACACAGGGGCCTACGAGCAGTACTTC.